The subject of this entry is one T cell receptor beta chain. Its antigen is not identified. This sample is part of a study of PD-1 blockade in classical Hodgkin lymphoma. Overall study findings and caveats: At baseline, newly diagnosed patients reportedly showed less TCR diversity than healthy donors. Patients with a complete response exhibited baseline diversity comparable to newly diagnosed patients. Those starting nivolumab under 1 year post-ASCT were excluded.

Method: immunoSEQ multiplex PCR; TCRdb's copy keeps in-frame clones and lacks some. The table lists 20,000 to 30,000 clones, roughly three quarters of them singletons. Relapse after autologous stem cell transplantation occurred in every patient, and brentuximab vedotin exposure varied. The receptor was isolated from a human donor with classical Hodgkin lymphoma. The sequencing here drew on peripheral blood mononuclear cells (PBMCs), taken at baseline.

The CDR3 bases are TGTGCCAGCAGCTTAGGGACTAGCGGCGGCGCAGATACGCAGTATTTT. This codes for CASSLGTSGGADTQYF. The chain combines TRBV13 with TRBJ2-3, with 9 bases identical to TRBD2. The CDR3 runs to 16 residues. V was pared by 0 bases and J by 4 bases, with 5 bases of the junction left unmatched. Germline V gene lookup returns CDR1 PRHDT and CDR2 FYEKMQ (reference sequence).